The 23 T cell receptor beta chains in this list originate from one sample, sequenced in a study of identical twins listed by TCRdb under 2016. Libraries were made using 5' RACE. TCRdb records Illumina HiSeq 2000 as the sequencer. TCRdb handled the public reads itself, with Q25 trimming in fastp and clone calling in MiXCR, and kept productive beta chains. Every CDR3 protein is listed once, alongside the most common genes and DNA of its rows. The sample yields some 900,000 distinct CDR3 sequences; 9% to 15% were counted once. Around 1.5% of the sample comes from the top ten. This sample was also put to use in a study of yellow fever vaccine responses in identical twins.

Sequencing was done on a sample of PBMCs. Every receptor here comes from a woman younger than 35 in good health.

The chain has TRBV19 and TRBJ2-3; 9 nucleotides match TRBD2. Looked up from germline, CDR1 is LNHDA and CDR2 is SQIVND (reference sequence). This CDR3 region has 14 residues. With V trimmed by 6 bases and J by 6 bases, 7 bases remained unmatched. For the CDR3, the DNA is TGTGCCAGTAGGCGCGGGGGGGGACGGGATACGCAGTATTTT. This sequence encodes CASRRGGGRDTQYF.

J is TRBJ2-2 and V is TRBV5-4; D gene unclear. In germline, CDR1 is SGHNT, CDR2 YYREEE (reference sequence). The CDR3 is made up of 13 amino acids. V was shortened by 0 bases and J by 6 bases, with 6 bases between the two germline ends. For the CDR3, the DNA is TGTGCCAGCAGCTTGGTAGACGCCGGGGAGCTGTTTTTT. This codes for CASSLVDAGELFF.

This chain connects TRBV5-1 to TRBJ2-7; D is possibly TRBD1 (6 bases). Germline V gene data show CDR1 as SGHRS and CDR2 as YFSETQ. The CDR3 has 18 amino acids. With 2 bases removed from V and 0 bases from J, the gap between germline ends came to 21 bases. This CDR3 is CASSLTTRRDTDSYEQYF. In DNA, the CDR3 is TGCGCCAGCAGCTTAACGACACGCCGGGACACCGACTCCTACGAGCAGTACTTC.

The rearrangement joins TRBV5-6 to TRBJ2-3, with 9 bases fitting TRBD1. CDR3 size: 16 residues. Germline values: CDR1 SGHDT, CDR2 YYEEEE. After removal of 4 bases from V and 4 bases from J, the junction contained 10 bases not matched to a gene. The CDR3 region is CASSLLKDRGPDTQYF. The CDR3 nucleotides are TGTGCCAGCAGCCTACTGAAGGACAGGGGACCAGATACGCAGTATTTT.

The chain joins TRBV20-1 to TRBJ2-1; TRBD2 might be the D (5 bases). Germline CDR1 is DFQATT and CDR2 is SNEGSKA (reference sequence). The CDR3 has 15 amino acids. Trimming cost V 3 bases and J 2 bases, with 14 bases left between them. The CDR3 DNA reads as TGCAGTGCTAGCGAGGCGGGTGGCCCCTACAATGAGCAGTTCTTC. This translates into CSASEAGGPYNEQFF.

This clonotype was picked up a small number of times. J is TRBJ2-4 and V is TRBV29-1, with D tentatively TRBD1 or TRBD2 (5 bases each). The V gene lost 4 bases and the J gene lost 3 bases, with 19 bases spanning the gap. The CDR3 runs to 16 residues. Germline CDR1 is SQVTM and CDR2 is ANQGSEA. In nucleotides, the CDR3 is TGCAGCGTTGTGGAAACGTTCGGGACCGACAAAAACATTCAGTACTTC. It encodes CSVVETFGTDKNIQYF.

A few counts support this clonotype. The gene calls are TRBV4-2 and TRBJ2-3, with TRBD1 matching 10 bases. Germline CDR1 is LGHNA and CDR2 is YNFKEQ. Losses at the gene ends were 1 base for V and 2 bases for J; bases not matched to a gene: 6. CDR3 length: 17 amino acids. Here the CDR3 reads CASSQVGGQGDTDTQYF. Written as DNA, the CDR3 is TGTGCCAGCAGCCAAGTCGGAGGACAGGGGGACACAGATACGCAGTATTTT.

This clonotype has more than one count but fewer than ten. J is TRBJ2-7 and V is TRBV5-1; 16 bases match TRBD2. The V gene's germline CDR1 is SGHRS and CDR2 YFSETQ. The CDR3 is made up of 16 amino acids. Trimming removed 4 bases from V and 4 bases from J; junction bases left unmatched: 5. The CDR3 loop is CASSPQGLAGGYEQYF. In DNA form, the CDR3 reads TGCGCCAGCAGCCCCCAGGGACTAGCGGGAGGGTACGAGCAGTACTTC.

The CDR3 region has the DNA TGTGCCAGCAGCTGGAGCCCCGGCGGTAGCGGGGCCACAGATACGCAGTATTTT. It codes for CASSWSPGGSGATDTQYF. The V and J genes are TRBV11-2 and TRBJ2-3; 8 positions agree with TRBD2. The junction had 14 bases not matched to a gene; V was cut back by 4 bases and J by 2 bases. Germline V CDR1 and CDR2: SGHAT, FQNNGV. This CDR3 region has 18 residues.

This clonotype appeared a few times. The chain joins TRBV5-6 to TRBJ2-5; D is undetermined. This CDR3 has 14 amino acids. Per germline, CDR1 SGHDT and CDR2 YYEEEE. V lost 4 bases, J lost 3 bases, and 13 bases lay in between. The CDR3 region has the DNA TGTGCCAGCAGCATTATCCACTGGGAAGAGACCCAGTACTTC. It is translated as CASSIIHWEETQYF.

In DNA, the CDR3 is TGTGCCATCAGTGACAACGGGGTTAGCGGGAGTTCAGATACGCAGTATTTT. Residues: CAISDNGVSGSSDTQYF. This sequence joins TRBV10-3 and TRBJ2-3; 9 nucleotides agree with TRBD2. Germline V gene sequence: CDR1 ENHRY, CDR2 SYGVKD. Trimming cost V 3 bases and J 4 bases; bases outside gene matches: 11. The CDR3 has 17 residues.

The V and J genes are TRBV5-4 and TRBJ2-2; D may be TRBD1 or TRBD2 (5 bases each). Germline CDR1 SGHNT, CDR2 YYREEE (reference sequence). The CDR3 has 17 amino acids. V was clipped by 4 bases and J by 1 base, with 17 bases between them. The CDR3 DNA sequence: TGTGCCAGCAGCCTGCCTGCCACAGGACTGAACACCGGGGAGCTGTTTTTT. It translates to CASSLPATGLNTGELFF.

This clonotype came up many times. The V call is TRBV20-1, the J call TRBJ2-1, with 11 bases identical to TRBD2. The CDR3 covers 14 residues. Germline CDR1 is DFQATT and CDR2 is SNEGSKA (reference sequence). V shed 8 bases and J 4 bases; nucleotides not matched to a gene: 7. CDR3 residues: CSPTSGSFYNEQFF. The CDR3 nucleotides read TGCAGTCCCACTAGCGGGAGTTTTTACAATGAGCAGTTCTTC.

This clonotype came up a few times. The rearrangement joins TRBV12-3 or TRBV12-4 to TRBJ2-5; D is undetermined. The CDR3 is made up of 14 amino acids. V was cut by 7 bases and J by 2 bases, with 14 bases left in between. CDR3 sequence (DNA): TGTGCCAGCACCGTCGGCTGGGAACAAGAGACCCAGTACTTC. Translation gives CASTVGWEQETQYF.

This clonotype appeared a few times. The CDR3 sequence is CASSQIPGQGTDEQFF. The CDR3 DNA reads as TGTGCCAGCAGTCAAATCCCGGGACAGGGGACGGATGAGCAGTTCTTC. The rearrangement uses TRBV28 and TRBJ2-1, with TRBD1 identical over 10 bases. With V trimmed by 5 bases and J by 8 bases, 12 bases remained unmatched. The CDR3 length is 16 residues. Per the germline V gene, CDR1 is MDHEN and CDR2 is SYDVKM.

This clonotype came up many times. The V call is TRBV6-2 or TRBV6-3, the J call TRBJ2-7; no clear D gene. Germline V gives CDR1 MNHEY, CDR2 SVGEGT. This CDR3 contains 12 residues. The V gene lost 4 bases and the J gene lost 4 bases, with 8 bases spanning the gap. CDR3 coding DNA: TGTGCCAGCAGTTGGACCCGGTACGAGCAGTACGTC. It yields the protein CASSWTRYEQYV.

This clonotype has only a few counts. The chain couples TRBV5-1 to TRBJ2-5; the D gene could be TRBD1 or TRBD2 (5 bases each). V was shortened by 0 bases and J by 5 bases, with 14 bases between the two germline ends. The germline V gene encodes CDR1 SGHRS and CDR2 YFSETQ. This CDR3 has 15 residues. This CDR3 reads CASSLAGAQWETQYF. The CDR3 coding sequence is TGCGCCAGCAGCTTGGCCGGGGCTCAATGGGAGACCCAGTACTTC.

This chain links TRBV6-1 with TRBJ1-6; D perhaps matches TRBD1 (5 bases). Trimming stripped 5 bases from V and 8 bases from J, with 16 bases between. Germline CDR1 MNHNS, CDR2 SASEGT. This CDR3 has 15 residues. This CDR3 is CASSQTEKGHSPLHF. The DNA for the CDR3 is TGTGCCAGCAGTCAAACAGAGAAGGGGCATTCACCCCTCCACTTT.

J is TRBJ1-2 and V is TRBV11-2; the match to TRBD1 covers 9 bases. CDR1 SGHAT and CDR2 FQNNGV come from the germline V gene. The ends lost 1 base at V and 2 bases at J; junction bases unmatched: 5. The CDR3 totals 16 residues. The CDR3 reads CASSLAGTGSNYGYTF. CDR3 DNA: TGTGCCAGCAGCTTAGCGGGGACAGGGTCAAACTATGGCTACACCTTC. The variable domain in full, completed from reference TRBV11-2 and TRBJ1-2, reads EAGVAQSPRYKIIEKRQSVAFWCNPISGHATLYWYQQILGQGPKLLIQFQNNGVVDDSQLPKDRFSAERLKGVDSTLKIQPAKLEDSAVYLCASSLAGTGSNYGYTFGSGTRLTVV.

In this sample, this clonotype turned up a few times. The chain recombines TRBV7-8 with TRBJ2-1, with 10 positions matching TRBD1. Per germline, CDR1 SGHVS and CDR2 FQNEAQ. The CDR3 is 16 residues long. Trimming removed 1 base from V and 4 bases from J; junction bases left unmatched: 4. The CDR3 loop reads CASSLGGDRGYNEQFF. Here the CDR3 DNA reads TGTGCCAGCAGCTTAGGCGGGGACAGGGGATACAATGAGCAGTTCTTC.

The genes are TRBV6-1 and TRBJ1-1; D not resolved. The V end was cut by 6 bases, the J end by 1 base, with 21 bases between. From germline, CDR1 is MNHNS and CDR2 SASEGT. The CDR3 has 17 residues. The CDR3 nucleotides are TGTGCCAGCAGCTCGGCCAAGGCGGGATCCAAGAACACTGAAGCTTTCTTT. It codes for CASSSAKAGSKNTEAFF.

This clonotype has at least ten counts. This CDR3 is CASSSGGKVGNTEAFF. CDR3 in DNA: TGTGCCAGCAGCTCAGGGGGCAAGGTCGGGAACACTGAAGCTTTCTTT. The chain combines TRBV11-2 with TRBJ1-1, with 8 bases aligning to TRBD1. V was pared by 4 bases and J by 1 base, with 8 bases of the junction left unmatched. Germline lookup yields CDR1 SGHAT and CDR2 FQNNGV. The CDR3 has 16 amino acids.

V and J are TRBV12-3 or TRBV12-4 and TRBJ1-2; maybe TRBD1 (6 bases). This CDR3 contains 13 residues. Deletions cut 6 bases from V and 8 bases from J, with 16 bases between. CDR3 region: CASSTYRVGGYTF. Here the CDR3 DNA reads TGTGCCAGCAGCACGTACAGGGTAGGCGGCTACACCTTC.